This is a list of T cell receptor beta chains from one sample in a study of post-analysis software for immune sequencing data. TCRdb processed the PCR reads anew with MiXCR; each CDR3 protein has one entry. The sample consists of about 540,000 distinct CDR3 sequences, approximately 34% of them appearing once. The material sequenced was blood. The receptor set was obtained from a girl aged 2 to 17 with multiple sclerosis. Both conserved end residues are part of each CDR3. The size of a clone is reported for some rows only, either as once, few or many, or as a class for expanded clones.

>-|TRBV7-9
CASSFPSLWIVNTGELFF
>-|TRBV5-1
CASSLSTGVFQDTQYF
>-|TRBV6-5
CASRPSGTGGYTF
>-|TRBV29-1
CSVEYGDREAFF
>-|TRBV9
CASSLADRVADTQYF
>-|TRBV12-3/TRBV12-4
CASSLRGGGAGQPQHF
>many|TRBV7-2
CASSLGTSGGPYNEQFF
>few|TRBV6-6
CASSYSGGREKLFF
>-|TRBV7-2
CASSLNRGFGYTF
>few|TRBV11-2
CASSLYVGTEAFF
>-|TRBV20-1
CSAPGQGANTEAFF
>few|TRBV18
CASSSGQGPQETQYF
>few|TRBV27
CASSPRVVAGYRSEQYF
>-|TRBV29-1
CSVIGTANTEAFF
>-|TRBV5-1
CASSYRVLADEQFF
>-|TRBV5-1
CASSFTEKNTEAFF
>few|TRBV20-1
CSATGGGNYNEQFF
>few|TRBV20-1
CSARRPNTEAFF
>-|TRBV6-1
CASTRAGRAYEQYF
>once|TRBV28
CASSRDRVINYGYTF
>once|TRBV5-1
CASSLKPGTDSSPLHF
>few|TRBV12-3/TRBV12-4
CASSRPGAILAKNIQYF
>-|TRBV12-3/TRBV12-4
CASFPGGASTDTQYF
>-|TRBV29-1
CSVAYNPVSHLPYNEQFF
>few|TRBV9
CASSVEVIGNYGYTF
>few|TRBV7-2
CASSSLRVELFF
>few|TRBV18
CASFVAGQETQYF
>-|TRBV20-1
CSAPKAAGSEQYF
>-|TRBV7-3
CASSFNSLTTEAFF
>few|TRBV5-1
CASSWKGPNYEQYF
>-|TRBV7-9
CASSLAITGQASVLTF
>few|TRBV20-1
CSARVGGANTEAFF
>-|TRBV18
CASSPLDRAISNTEAFF
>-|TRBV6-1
CASTKGQGAALPPNIQYF
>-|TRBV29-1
CSVDGRNTEAFF
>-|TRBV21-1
CASTRGTQYF
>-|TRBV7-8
CAGGRYSYERYF
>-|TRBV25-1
CASSEYAGGIDEQFF
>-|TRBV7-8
CASSLARAVSYNEQFF
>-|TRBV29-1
CSVEWLGGAYNEQFF
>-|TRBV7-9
CASSSPTSGATSTQYF
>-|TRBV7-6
CASSLVSNPNEKLFF
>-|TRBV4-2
CASSQEGTGGYGYTF
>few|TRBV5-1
CASRTNNEQFF
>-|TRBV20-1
CSASPQTADQETQYF
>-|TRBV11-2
CASSIRPGTGTNGYTF
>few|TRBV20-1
CSARDQRGGTYNEQFF
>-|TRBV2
CASSGLADQETQYF
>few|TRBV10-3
CAISESHGLSHTF
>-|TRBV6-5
CASSPGIEAFF
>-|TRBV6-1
CASSEVGQPQHF